The 19 T cell receptor beta chains in this list originate from one sample, sequenced in a study of beta chain features in type 1 diabetes. Every bit of the isolated RNA underwent reverse transcription, so sequencing read expressed TCRB transcripts. Method: immunoSEQ multiplex PCR; TCRdb's copy keeps in-frame clones and lacks some. Among 250,000 to 300,000 clones listed, 7.5% to 9.5% were seen once. Sample: central memory CD4+ T cells from blood. These receptors were collected from a woman aged 18 to 35 in good health.

This clone has only a few counts. CDR3 in amino acids: CASGLVQGGRRTDTQYF. The CDR3 nucleotides are TGTGCTAGTGGTTTGGTACAGGGGGGGCGCAGGACAGATACGCAGTATTTT. This sequence joins TRBV12-5 and TRBJ2-3, with D possibly being TRBD1 (8 bases). The V gene's germline CDR1 is LGHNT and CDR2 FRNRAP. The CDR3 is 17 amino acids. The V and J ends lost 0 bases and 3 bases respectively, with 16 bases between them.

In this sample, this clone turned up a few times. This chain uses TRBV19 with TRBJ2-7; no firm D call. Germline loops: CDR1 LNHDA, CDR2 SQIVND (reference sequence). The CDR3 extends over 13 amino acids. V was cut by 5 bases and J by 2 bases, with 10 bases left in between. The CDR3 DNA reads as TGTGCCAGTAGTGACCAGACACCCTACGAGCAGTACTTC. Protein: CASSDQTPYEQYF.

This clone turned up a few times. The chain is built from TRBV19 and TRBJ2-3; D not certain. The CDR3 runs 16 residues. Trimming shortened V by 5 bases and J by 4 bases, and 19 bases separated the two germline ends. The germline V gene has CDR1 LNHDA and CDR2 SQIVND (reference sequence). CDR3 residues: CASSSQVRKRADTQYF. CDR3 nucleotide sequence: TGTGCCAGTAGTTCACAAGTAAGGAAAAGGGCAGATACGCAGTATTTT. Looking up the rest from reference TRBV19 and TRBJ2-3 gives the full variable domain: DGGITQSPKYLFRKEGQNVTLSCEQNLNHDAMYWYRQDPGQGLRLIYYSQIVNDFQKGDIAEGYSVSREKKESFPLTVTSAQKNPTAFYLCASSSQVRKRADTQYFGPGTRLTVL.

This clone was counted many times. The rearrangement joins TRBV11-3 to TRBJ2-1; TRBD2 matches at 10 bases. The CDR3 sequence is 14 residues long. In germline, CDR1 is SGHNT, CDR2 YENEEA. Trimming removed 5 bases from V and 7 bases from J; junction bases left unmatched: 5. The CDR3 nucleotides read TGTGCCAGCAGCGTAGCGGGAGGAGGGAATGAGCAGTTCTTC. Protein product: CASSVAGGGNEQFF.

There are a few counts of this clone. The rearrangement uses TRBV4-3 and TRBJ2-6; no clear D. Germline CDR1 reads LGHNA; CDR2 reads YSLEER. With 0 bases removed from V and 0 bases from J, the gap between germline ends came to 9 bases. The CDR3 covers 17 residues. Written as DNA, the CDR3 is TGCGCCAGCAGCCAAGATATAAGGAGCTCTGGGGCCAACGTCCTGACTTTC. Translating it yields CASSQDIRSSGANVLTF.

The genes are TRBV7-3 and TRBJ2-2, with D perhaps given as TRBD1 or TRBD2 (7 bases each). This CDR3 is 16 amino acids long. Germline V lookup: CDR1 SGHTA, CDR2 FQGTGA. V was trimmed by 4 bases and J by 3 bases, leaving 15 bases between them. The CDR3 loop reads CASSSPGGGDTGELFF. Here the CDR3 DNA reads TGTGCCAGCAGCTCCCCAGGGGGAGGGGACACCGGGGAGCTGTTTTTT.

This clone was detected only a few times. This sequence joins TRBV6-1 and TRBJ1-2; a weak D match, TRBD1 (5 bases). Trimming took off 4 bases at V and 8 bases at J, with 14 bases between the two ends. The CDR3 extends over 13 amino acids. Germline CDR1 and CDR2: MNHNS and SASEGT. The CDR3 DNA sequence: TGTGCCAGCAGTGTATCAGGGAGCCGAGGCTACACCTTC. It encodes CASSVSGSRGYTF.

The V call is TRBV2, the J call TRBJ1-5; the D is unclear. CDR1 and CDR2 (germline): SNHLY, FYNNEI. This CDR3 region has 13 residues. The V gene lost 3 bases and the J gene lost 7 bases, with 10 bases spanning the gap. CDR3: CASSDWLGQPQHF. The CDR3 DNA sequence: TGTGCCAGCAGTGACTGGCTGGGGCAGCCCCAGCATTTT.

The chain is built from TRBV11-2 and TRBJ2-7, with D possibly TRBD1 on 5 matching bases. V was clipped by 5 bases and J by 6 bases, with 14 bases between them. Germline V gene lookup returns CDR1 SGHAT and CDR2 FQNNGV. The CDR3 extends over 13 amino acids. This CDR3 is CASSDSGVSEQYV. DNA for the CDR3: TGTGCCAGCAGCGACAGTGGGGTGAGCGAGCAGTACGTC.

This chain links TRBV7-3 with TRBJ2-1; 7 bases align to TRBD1. Germline V gives CDR1 SGHTA, CDR2 FQGTGA. J lost 6 bases, V lost 1 base, and 6 bases had no gene match. The CDR3 runs 15 residues. The CDR3 region is CASSLNPGTVNEQFF. CDR3 in DNA: TGTGCCAGCAGCTTAAATCCCGGGACAGTCAATGAGCAGTTCTTC.

CDR3 nucleotide sequence: TGTGCCAGCAGCTACGACACTTCAGATACGCAGTATTTT. This gives the protein CASSYDTSDTQYF. This chain uses TRBV6-6 with TRBJ2-3; D not resolved. CDR3 size: 13 residues. The germline CDR1 and CDR2 sequences are MNHNY and SVGAGI (reference sequence). V was clipped by 6 bases and J by 4 bases, with 11 bases between them.

This clone was picked up one time. The chain joins TRBV27 to TRBJ1-2, with 10 bases that match TRBD1. The CDR3 extends over 14 amino acids. CDR1 is MNHEY and CDR2 is SMNVEV in the germline V gene (reference sequence). V was clipped by 5 bases and J by 5 bases; unmatched bases: 5. The CDR3 coding sequence is TGTGCCAGCAGTAACCGACAGGGGGCGTATGGCTACACCTTC. Amino acid sequence: CASSNRQGAYGYTF.

This clone turned up a few times. The chain is built from TRBV7-9 and TRBJ1-4; D ambiguous. The CDR3 loop spans 14 amino acids. Germline V gene data show CDR1 as SEHNR and CDR2 as FQNEAQ (reference sequence). The V and J ends lost 6 bases and 4 bases respectively, with 12 bases between them. The CDR3 DNA is TGTGCCAGCAGTCCCGGTGGGAGTAATGAAAAACTGTTTTTT. Protein: CASSPGGSNEKLFF.

The sample holds a few counts of this clone. The chain employs TRBV27 and TRBJ1-2; 10 bases match TRBD1. CDR1 and CDR2 (germline): MNHEY, SMNVEV (reference sequence). The CDR3 sequence is 15 residues long. V trimming: 5 bases; J trimming: 4 bases; junction bases outside the gene matches: 7. The DNA of the CDR3 is TGTGCCAGCAGTCCCGCCGGGACAGGGGTCTATGGCTACACCTTC. Its protein is CASSPAGTGVYGYTF.

This clone turned up a few times. At one of its ends the junction is not consistent with the germline gene, which may arise from a read error. The J gene is TRBJ2-3, the V gene TRBV4-3; 12 nucleotides align to TRBD2. The CDR3 has 17 residues. In germline, CDR1 is LGHNA, CDR2 YSLEER. The CDR3: CASSQVLAGGLTNTQYF. The CDR3 nucleotides are TGCGCCAGCAGCCAAGTCCTAGCGGGAGGGCTCACAAATACGCAGTATTTT.

In its sample, this clone was seen a few times. The chain joins TRBV9 to TRBJ2-1; D possibly corresponds to TRBD2 (5 bases). The V gene's germline CDR1 is SGDLS and CDR2 YYNGEE. Trimming left V 4 bases short and J 7 bases short, with 21 bases between. The length of the CDR3 is 16 residues. The CDR3 DNA reads as TGTGCCAGCAGCAAACAACGCTCAGGAGGTGGAAATGAGCAGTTCTTC. It translates to CASSKQRSGGGNEQFF. The variable domain in full, completed from reference TRBV9 and TRBJ2-1, reads DSGVTQTPKHLITATGQRVTLRCSPRSGDLSVYWYQQSLDQGLQFLIQYYNGEERAKGNILERFSAQQFPDLHSELNLSSLELGDSALYFCASSKQRSGGGNEQFFGPGTRLTVL.

This clone was detected many times. The gene calls are TRBV7-2 and TRBJ2-1; D uncertain. Germline CDR1 SGHTA, CDR2 FQGNSA. CDR3 length: 14 residues. Trimming cost V 1 base and J 9 bases, with 13 bases left between them. CDR3 nucleotides: TGTGCCAGCAGCTTAGATCCTAGTTTTGGTGAGCAGTTCTTC. Translation gives CASSLDPSFGEQFF.

This clone has just a few counts. This chain connects TRBV7-9 to TRBJ1-3; possibly TRBD1 for D (6 bases). Germline V lookup: CDR1 SEHNR, CDR2 FQNEAQ (reference sequence). The germline V and J ends were trimmed by 5 bases and 4 bases, with 12 bases remaining between them. The CDR3 runs to 14 residues. The CDR3 bases are TGTGCCAGCAGCGAGGCAGGGGTCGGAAACACCATATATTTT. This codes for CASSEAGVGNTIYF.

V usage is TRBV9 and J usage is TRBJ1-3; 7 nucleotides align to TRBD1. The CDR3 extends over 14 amino acids. Per the germline V gene, CDR1 is SGDLS and CDR2 is YYNGEE. The V segment lost 7 bases and the J segment 2 bases; nucleotides outside the gene matches: 6. The CDR3: CASLKQGTGNTIYF. The CDR3 region has the DNA TGTGCCAGCCTTAAACAGGGGACTGGAAACACCATATATTTT.